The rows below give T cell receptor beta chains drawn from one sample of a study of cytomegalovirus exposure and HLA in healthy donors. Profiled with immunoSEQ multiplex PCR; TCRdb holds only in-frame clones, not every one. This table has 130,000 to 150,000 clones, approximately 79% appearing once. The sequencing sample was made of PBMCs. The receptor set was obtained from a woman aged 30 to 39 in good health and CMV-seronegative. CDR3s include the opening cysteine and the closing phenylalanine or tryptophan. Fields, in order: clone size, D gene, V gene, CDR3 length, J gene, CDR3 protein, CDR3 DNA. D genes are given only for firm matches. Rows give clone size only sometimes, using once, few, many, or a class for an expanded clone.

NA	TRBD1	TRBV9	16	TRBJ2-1	CASSDQTGVSYNEQFF	TGTGCCAGCAGCGATCAGACAGGGGTCTCCTACAATGAGCAGTTCTTC
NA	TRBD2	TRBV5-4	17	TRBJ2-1	CASRDSGFGGIYNEQFF	TGTGCCAGCAGAGATTCAGGGTTCGGGGGGATATACAATGAGCAGTTCTTC
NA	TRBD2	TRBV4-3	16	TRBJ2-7	CASSQAAAGASYEQYF	TGCGCCAGCAGCCAAGCCGCAGCGGGGGCCTCCTACGAGCAGTACTTC
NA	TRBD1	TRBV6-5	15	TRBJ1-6	CASSTATGANSPLHF	TGTGCCAGCAGTACCGCGACAGGGGCAAATTCACCCCTCCACTTT
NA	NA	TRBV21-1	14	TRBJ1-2	CASTIGGGLYGYTF	TGTGCCAGCACCATCGGGGGAGGGCTGTATGGCTACACCTTC
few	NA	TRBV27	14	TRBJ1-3	CASSLRGQRNTIYF	TGTGCCAGCAGTTTACGAGGACAGAGAAACACCATATATTTT
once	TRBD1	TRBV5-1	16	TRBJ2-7	CASNSGWRDRFDEQYF	TGCGCCAGCAACTCAGGTTGGCGGGACAGGTTCGACGAGCAGTACTTC
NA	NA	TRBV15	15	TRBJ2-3	CATRMGGSRTDTQYF	TGTGCCACGAGGATGGGGGGAAGCCGCACAGATACGCAGTATTTT
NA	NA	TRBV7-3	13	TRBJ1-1	CASSLVRNTEAFF	TGTGCCAGCAGCTTAGTCAGGAACACTGAAGCTTTCTTT
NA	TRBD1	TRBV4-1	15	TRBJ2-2	CASSSRDRGQGELFF	TGCGCCAGCAGCAGCCGGGACAGGGGGCAAGGGGAGCTGTTTTTT
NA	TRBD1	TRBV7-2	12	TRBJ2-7	CAETTGGDEQYF	TGTGCCGAGACAACAGGGGGCGACGAGCAGTACTTC
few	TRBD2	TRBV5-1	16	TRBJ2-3	CASSQPSGGGPDTQYF	TGCGCCAGCAGCCAACCTAGCGGGGGGGGCCCAGATACGCAGTATTTT
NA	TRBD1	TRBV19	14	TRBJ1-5	CASSKQGGGQPQHF	TGTGCCAGTAGTAAACAGGGGGGCGGTCAGCCCCAGCATTTT
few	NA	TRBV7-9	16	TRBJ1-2	CASSSSFDRLLYGYTF	TGTGCCAGCAGCTCTTCATTCGACAGACTCCTCTATGGCTACACCTTC
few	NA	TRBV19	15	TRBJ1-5	CASSIVGGIGQPQHF	TGTGCCAGTAGTATAGTTGGAGGGATTGGTCAGCCCCAGCATTTT
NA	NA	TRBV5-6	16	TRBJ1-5	CASSLGGGLYNQPQHF	TGTGCCAGCAGCTTGGGCGGGGGGCTCTACAATCAGCCCCAGCATTTT
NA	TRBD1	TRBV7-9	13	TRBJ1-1	CASSLTGGGEAFF	TGTGCCAGCAGTTTGACAGGGGGAGGTGAAGCTTTCTTT
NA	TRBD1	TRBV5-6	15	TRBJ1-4	CASSLYDRGVEKLFF	TGTGCCAGCAGCTTGTACGACAGGGGGGTTGAAAAACTGTTTTTT
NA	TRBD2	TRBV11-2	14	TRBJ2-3	CASRTSGHTDTQYF	TGTGCCAGCAGGACTAGCGGACACACAGATACGCAGTATTTT
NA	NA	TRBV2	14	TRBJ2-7	CASRRTEAPGEQYF	TGTGCCAGCAGACGGACAGAGGCCCCGGGCGAGCAGTACTTC
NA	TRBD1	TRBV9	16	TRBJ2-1	CASTPSGQGSYNEQFF	TGTGCCAGCACCCCCTCCGGACAGGGGAGCTACAATGAGCAGTTCTTC
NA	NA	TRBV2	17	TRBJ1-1	CASSGFGLNQGYTEAFF	TGTGCCAGCAGTGGGTTTGGGTTGAATCAGGGGTACACTGAAGCTTTCTTT
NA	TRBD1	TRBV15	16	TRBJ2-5	CATSSRQGPPKETQYF	TGTGCCACCTCATCCCGACAGGGGCCCCCCAAAGAGACCCAGTACTTC
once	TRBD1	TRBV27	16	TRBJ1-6	CASRPGQGPRVATLHF	TGTGCCAGCAGACCGGGACAGGGGCCACGAGTTGCGACCCTCCACTTT
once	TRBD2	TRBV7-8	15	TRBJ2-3	CASSKLAGITDTQYF	TGTGCCAGCAGTAAACTAGCGGGGATCACAGATACGCAGTATTTT
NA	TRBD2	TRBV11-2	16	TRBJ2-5	CASGPSSGGPGETQYF	TGTGCCAGCGGCCCAAGTAGCGGGGGACCCGGGGAGACCCAGTACTTC
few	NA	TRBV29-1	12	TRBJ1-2	CSVEAIEYGYTF	TGCAGCGTTGAAGCAATTGAGTATGGCTACACCTTC
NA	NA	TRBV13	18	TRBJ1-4	CASSLEGRTRATNEKLFF	TGTGCCAGCAGCTTAGAGGGGAGGACTCGAGCAACTAATGAAAAACTGTTTTTT
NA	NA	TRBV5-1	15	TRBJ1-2	CASSLSGGQIYGYTF	TGCGCCAGCAGCTTGTCCGGGGGGCAAATTTATGGCTACACCTTC
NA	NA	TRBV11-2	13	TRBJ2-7	CASRKDGPYEQYF	TGTGCCAGCAGAAAGGATGGGCCCTACGAGCAGTACTTC
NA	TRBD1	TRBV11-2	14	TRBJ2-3	CASSGTGSTDTQYF	TGTGCCAGCAGCGGGACAGGGAGTACAGATACGCAGTATTTT
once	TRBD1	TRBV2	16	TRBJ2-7	CASSEGLGQRNYEQYF	TGTGCCAGCAGTGAAGGATTGGGACAGAGAAACTACGAGCAGTACTTC
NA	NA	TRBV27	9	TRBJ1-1	CANLTEAFF	TGTGCCAACTTAACTGAAGCTTTCTTT
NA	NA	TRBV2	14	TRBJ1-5	CASSDGGLGWPQHF	TGTGCCAGCAGTGACGGGGGGCTGGGGTGGCCCCAGCATTTT
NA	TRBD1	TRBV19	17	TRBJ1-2	CASSLDRDASAGYGYTF	TGTGCCAGTAGCCTAGACAGGGATGCGAGCGCTGGCTATGGCTACACCTTC
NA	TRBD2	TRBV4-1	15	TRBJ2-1	CASSSDSGGINEQFF	TGCGCCAGCAGCTCAGACAGCGGGGGGATAAATGAGCAGTTCTTC
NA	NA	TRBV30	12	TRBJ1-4	CAWTVGSEKLFF	TGTGCCTGGACTGTAGGGAGTGAAAAACTGTTTTTT
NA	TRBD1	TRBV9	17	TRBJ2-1	CASSVGLLGQGANEQFF	TGTGCCAGCAGCGTAGGATTATTGGGACAGGGGGCCAATGAGCAGTTCTTC
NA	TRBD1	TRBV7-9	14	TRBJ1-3	CASSLTGGGNTIYF	TGTGCCAGCAGCCTGACAGGGGGCGGAAACACCATATATTTT
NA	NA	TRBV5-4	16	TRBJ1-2	CASSLANPDAGYGYTF	TGTGCCAGCAGCTTGGCGAACCCGGACGCGGGCTATGGCTACACCTTC
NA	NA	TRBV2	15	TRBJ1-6	CASSPRGGYNSPLHF	TGTGCCAGCAGTCCTAGGGGAGGCTATAATTCACCCCTCCACTTT
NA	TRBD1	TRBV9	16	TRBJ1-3	CASSVDSRGLGDTIYF	TGTGCCAGCAGCGTAGATTCGAGGGGGCTTGGGGACACCATATATTTT
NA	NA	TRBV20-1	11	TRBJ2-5	CSASRKPTQYF	TGCAGTGCTAGCCGCAAGCCAACCCAGTACTTC
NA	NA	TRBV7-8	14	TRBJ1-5	CASSAQGQYQPQHF	TGTGCCAGCAGCGCACAGGGTCAGTATCAGCCCCAGCATTTT
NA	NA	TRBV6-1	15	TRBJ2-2	CASSPGTYNTGELFF	TGTGCCAGCTCCCCCGGGACTTATAACACCGGGGAGCTGTTTTTT
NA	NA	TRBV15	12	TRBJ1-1	CATSNRLTEAFF	TGTGCCACCAGCAACCGACTCACTGAAGCTTTCTTT
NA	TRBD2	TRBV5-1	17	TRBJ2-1	CASSLGSGGAFSPEQFF	TGCGCCAGCAGCTTGGGAAGCGGGGGGGCCTTTTCTCCTGAGCAGTTCTTC
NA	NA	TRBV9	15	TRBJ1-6	CASSPSVSYNSPLHF	TGTGCCAGCAGCCCCTCGGTGTCCTATAATTCACCCCTCCACTTT
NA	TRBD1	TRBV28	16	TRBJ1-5	CASSLQLTGANQPQHF	TGTGCCAGCAGTTTGCAGCTAACAGGGGCCAATCAGCCCCAGCATTTT
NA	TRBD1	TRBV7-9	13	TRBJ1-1	CASRTGENTEAFF	TGTGCCAGCCGGACAGGGGAAAACACTGAAGCTTTCTTT
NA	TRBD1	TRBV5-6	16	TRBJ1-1	CASSLSFNTNTGGAFF	TGTGCCAGCAGCTTGTCCTTCAACACAAATACAGGGGGAGCTTTCTTT
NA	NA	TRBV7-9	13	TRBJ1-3	CASRSGSGNTIYF	TGTGCCAGCAGATCAGGCTCTGGAAACACCATATATTTT
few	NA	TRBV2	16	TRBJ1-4	CASSETPRATNEKLFF	TGTGCCAGCAGTGAAACCCCCCGGGCAACTAATGAAAAACTGTTTTTT
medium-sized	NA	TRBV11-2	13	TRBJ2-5	CASSLWQQETQYF	TGTGCCAGCAGCTTATGGCAGCAAGAGACCCAGTACTTC
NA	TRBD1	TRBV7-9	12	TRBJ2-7	CASSYRGGEQYF	TGTGCCAGCAGCTACAGGGGCGGCGAGCAGTACTTC
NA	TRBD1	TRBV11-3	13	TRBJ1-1	CASSSDRDTEAFF	TGTGCCAGCAGCTCCGACAGGGATACTGAAGCTTTCTTT
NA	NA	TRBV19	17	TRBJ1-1	CASSIPPFLGGDTEAFF	TGTGCCAGTAGTATACCCCCGTTCTTGGGGGGGGACACTGAAGCTTTCTTT
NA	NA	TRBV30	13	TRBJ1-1	CAWSTGLNTEAFF	TGTGCCTGGAGTACAGGGTTGAACACTGAAGCTTTCTTT
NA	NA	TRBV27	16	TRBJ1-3	CASSLTHASSGNTIYF	TGTGCCAGCAGTTTAACACATGCCAGCTCTGGAAACACCATATATTTT
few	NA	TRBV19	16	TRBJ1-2	CASIKNGQLSNYGYTF	TGTGCCAGTATAAAGAATGGACAACTATCTAACTATGGCTACACCTTC